This paragraph covers one TCR beta chain sequence. Each CDR3 protein gets one entry after TCRdb re-called the 5' RACE reads with MiXCR. The table lists fewer than 85,000 distinct CDR3 sequences, around 17% of them singletons. The CDR3 is 16 amino acids. Germline V gene sequence: CDR1 LNHNV, CDR2 YYDKDF (reference sequence). Losses at the gene ends were 5 bases for V and 9 bases for J; bases not matched to a gene: 10. The entry originates in a study of early T cells in non-severe SARS-CoV-2 infection. The clonotype was recovered from an adult who was a healthcare worker with PCR-confirmed SARS-CoV-2 infection or an uninfected control (not recorded which). What was sequenced was whole blood. The chain employs TRBV15 and TRBJ1-6; TRBD1 matches 10 bases. The CDR3 loop reads CATSPRPGQGSSPLHF. CDR3 coding DNA: TGTGCCACCAGCCCCCGACCGGGACAGGGGAGTTCACCCCTCCACTTT.